The 19 T cell receptor beta chains below were found in one sample sequenced in a study of Ad26.COV2.S vaccination and SARS-CoV-2 variants. The treatment here: around 19 received Ad26.COV2.S at low or high dose, single or two shots; several received placebo; per-sample allocation not given. Collection of samples fell on day 63 after the first vaccine or placebo injection. Only in-frame clones appear in the TCRdb table, and some are missing; sequencing was by immunoSEQ multiplex PCR. Of roughly 680,000 clones listed, around 90% are singletons. The sample was peripheral blood, taken in a trial of Ad26.COV2.S vaccine versus placebo. All receptors come from a person aged 18-60 years who received the Ad26.COV2.S COVID-19 vaccine or a placebo.

The chain uses TRBV19 and TRBJ1-2; TRBD1 agrees at 8 bases. This CDR3 contains 12 residues. J lost 10 bases, V lost 4 bases, and 5 bases had no gene match. Germline V gene sequence: CDR1 LNHDA, CDR2 SQIVND (reference sequence). For the CDR3, the DNA is TGTGCCAGTAGTACCGGACAGGGAAACTACACCTTC. Translated: CASSTGQGNYTF.

CDR3 in amino acids: CASSRAKENGYTF. CDR3 in DNA: TGTGCCAGCAGTCGGGCGAAAGAGAATGGCTACACCTTC. The chain recombines TRBV6-5 with TRBJ1-2; D not certain. Germline values: CDR1 MNHEY, CDR2 SVGAGI. Between the trimmed V and J ends, which lost 5 bases and 6 bases, there was a span of 13 bases. The CDR3 spans 13 residues.

The V gene is TRBV19, the J gene TRBJ2-2, with 7 positions matching TRBD2. CDR1 and CDR2 from the germline V gene are LNHDA and SQIVND (reference sequence). The J segment lost 0 bases and the V segment lost 1 base, leaving 2 bases of the junction unmatched. This CDR3 spans 16 amino acids. The CDR3 DNA sequence: TGTGCCAGTAGTATAGTTGGGGGGGCGAACACCGGGGAGCTGTTTTTT. This sequence encodes CASSIVGGANTGELFF.

The CDR3 spells CASSWAGLNTGELFF. The CDR3, as DNA: TGCGCCAGCAGTTGGGCAGGACTAAACACCGGGGAGCTGTTTTTT. The V call is TRBV5-1, the J call TRBJ2-2; perhaps TRBD2 as D (6 bases). This CDR3 comprises 15 residues. V was cut by 5 bases and J by 2 bases, with 13 bases left in between. From germline, CDR1 is SGHRS and CDR2 YFSETQ.

The V gene is TRBV27, the J gene TRBJ2-2; 8 bases align to TRBD2. Trimming at V came to 5 bases and at J to 5 bases, leaving 7 bases not matched to a gene. The CDR3 runs to 15 residues. The germline CDR1 and CDR2 sequences are MNHEY and SMNVEV (reference sequence). DNA for the CDR3: TGTGCCAGCAGTAGGGGCGGGAGGTGGACCGGGGAGCTGTTTTTT. It encodes CASSRGGRWTGELFF.

This clone appeared a single time. The chain carries TRBV7-9 and TRBJ2-1; D could derive from TRBD1 or TRBD2 (7 bases each). V shed 7 bases and J shed 3 bases, with 28 bases lying between them. The CDR3 runs 19 residues. Germline V gene data show CDR1 as SEHNR and CDR2 as FQNEAQ (reference sequence). CDR3 amino acids: CASIIDRERGGSFYNEQFF. CDR3 sequence (DNA): TGTGCCAGCATCATAGACAGGGAGAGAGGCGGGAGCTTCTACAATGAGCAGTTCTTC.

The CDR3 sequence: CASSLGLYNEQFF. CDR3 nucleotides: TGCGCCAGCAGCTTAGGGCTCTACAATGAGCAGTTCTTC. This chain links TRBV5-1 with TRBJ2-1; D remains unclear. Deletions cut 2 bases from V and 3 bases from J, with 6 bases between. The germline gives CDR1 SGHRS, CDR2 YFSETQ. CDR3 length: 13 amino acids.

The rearrangement joins TRBV7-2 to TRBJ2-3, with TRBD2 as a possible D gene (5 bases). Trimming took off 2 bases at V and 0 bases at J, with 9 bases between the two ends. Germline V lookup: CDR1 SGHTA, CDR2 FQGNSA. This CDR3 has 15 amino acids. CDR3: CASSLTAVSTDTQYF. In DNA form, the CDR3 reads TGTGCCAGCAGCTTAACAGCGGTTAGCACAGATACGCAGTATTTT.

The chain links TRBV5-6 to TRBJ2-2; the D call may be TRBD1 or TRBD2 (5 bases each). Germline CDR1 and CDR2: SGHDT and YYEEEE. This CDR3 region has 15 residues. V was cut by 1 base and J by 0 bases, with 7 bases left in between. The CDR3 spells CASSLLGANTGELFF. The CDR3, as DNA: TGTGCCAGCAGCTTGTTGGGGGCGAACACCGGGGAGCTGTTTTTT.

The J gene is TRBJ2-5, the V gene TRBV5-1; 12 bases fit TRBD2. This CDR3 is built from 16 residues. Losses at the gene ends were 4 bases for V and 5 bases for J; bases not matched to a gene: 9. Germline values: CDR1 SGHRS, CDR2 YFSETQ. The CDR3 is CASSPWTSGEGETQYF. In DNA form, the CDR3 reads TGCGCCAGCAGCCCCTGGACTAGCGGGGAAGGGGAGACCCAGTACTTC.

V gene TRBV5-1 combines with J gene TRBJ2-3, with 8 bases fitting TRBD2. With V trimmed by 0 bases and J by 2 bases, 5 bases remained unmatched. The CDR3 sequence is 16 residues long. Germline V lookup: CDR1 SGHRS, CDR2 YFSETQ. DNA of the CDR3: TGCGCCAGCAGCTTGGTGTTAGCGGGGAACACAGATACGCAGTATTTT. This sequence encodes CASSLVLAGNTDTQYF.

The chain has TRBV7-2 and TRBJ2-3, with D hard to call. Germline CDR1 is SGHTA and CDR2 is FQGNSA. CDR3 length: 15 amino acids. Trimming left V 3 bases short and J 2 bases short, with 12 bases between. The CDR3 region has the DNA TGTGCCAGCAGCTTGGTAGCCCTACCCACAGATACGCAGTATTTT. It codes for CASSLVALPTDTQYF.

The chain has TRBV7-2 and TRBJ2-5, with D unresolved. The CDR3 is 16 amino acids. The V gene's germline CDR1 is SGHTA and CDR2 FQGNSA. Trimming stripped 5 bases from V and 2 bases from J, with 18 bases between. The CDR3 sequence: CASSETSITTQETQYF. The CDR3 DNA follows: TGTGCCAGCAGCGAGACAAGCATCACCACACAAGAGACCCAGTACTTC. Full variable domain (missing parts from reference TRBV7-2 and TRBJ2-5): GAGVSQSPSNKVTEKGKDVELRCDPISGHTALYWYRQSLGQGLEFLIYFQGNSAPDKSGLPSDRFSAERTGGSVSTLTIQRTQQEDSAVYLCASSETSITTQETQYFGPGTRLLVL.

This sequence joins TRBV7-2 and TRBJ2-4; TRBD1 or TRBD2 may be the D gene (5 bases each). Trimming took 5 bases from V and 5 from J, leaving 10 bases between them. This CDR3 is 13 amino acids long. Germline CDR1 is SGHTA and CDR2 is FQGNSA. The CDR3 DNA sequence: TGTGCCAGCAGCCGGGACGGGGAAAACATTCAGTACTTC. This encodes CASSRDGENIQYF.

The gene calls are TRBV7-2 and TRBJ2-3; D gene uncertain. The CDR3 is 13 amino acids. Trimming stripped 1 base from V and 9 bases from J, with 11 bases between. Germline-derived CDR1 and CDR2 are SGHTA and FQGNSA. CDR3 nucleotides: TGTGCCAGCAGCTTAGACTTTGGTAGGACGCAGTATTTT. Protein sequence: CASSLDFGRTQYF.

This sequence joins TRBV6-5 and TRBJ2-7; TRBD2 matches 7 bases. The germline gives CDR1 MNHEY, CDR2 SVGAGI. The V segment lost 0 bases and the J segment 2 bases; nucleotides outside the gene matches: 4. The length of the CDR3 is 15 residues. CDR3 DNA sequence: TGTGCCAGCAGTTACTCTCTAGCGGAAACCTACGAGCAGTACTTC. Translating gives CASSYSLAETYEQYF.

This clone was recorded once. In the same sample, other DNA sequences code for this CDR3. The chain joins TRBV15 to TRBJ1-1; D ambiguous. Deletions cut 0 bases from V and 4 bases from J, with 6 bases between. Germline CDR1 and CDR2: LNHNV and YYDKDF (reference sequence). This CDR3 has 13 residues. This chain's CDR3 is CATSRDLGTEAFF. The CDR3 DNA follows: TGTGCCACCAGCAGAGATTTGGGCACTGAAGCTTTCTTT. The variable domain in full, completed from reference TRBV15 and TRBJ1-1, reads DAMVIQNPRYQVTQFGKPVTLSCSQTLNHNVMYWYQQKSSQAPKLLFHYYDKDFNNEADTPDNFQSRRPNTSFCFLDIRSPGLGDTAMYLCATSRDLGTEAFFGQGTRLTVV.

V usage is TRBV12-3 or TRBV12-4 and J usage is TRBJ1-3; D is uncertain. The CDR3 contains 13 residues. V was shortened by 7 bases and J by 6 bases, with 13 bases between the two germline ends. CDR3 region: CASTQDQENTIYF. CDR3 nucleotide sequence: TGTGCCAGCACCCAAGATCAGGAAAACACCATATATTTT.

This chain links TRBV6-5 with TRBJ2-7, with D tentatively TRBD1 (5 bases). The CDR3 runs to 14 residues. The V gene's germline CDR1 is MNHEY and CDR2 SVGAGI. V was shortened by 8 bases and J by 4 bases, with 18 bases between the two germline ends. The CDR3 DNA reads as TGTGCCAGCTCCCTGGGCAGGGCAAAGTACGAGCAGTACTTC. Encoded protein: CASSLGRAKYEQYF.